This T cell receptor (beta chain) is from a study of blood T cell repertoires in COVID-19. Using immunoSEQ multiplex PCR, the repertoire was profiled, and TCRdb retains in-frame clones only, with some absent. The sample gives 230,000 or so clones, around four fifths of which show up once; approximately 9% is in the top ten. The CDR3 has 16 residues. Germline V CDR1 and CDR2: LNHDA, SQIVND (reference sequence). Trimming cost V 3 bases and J 2 bases, with 15 bases left between them. This TCR came from a man aged 35 to 55 with active or convalescent COVID-19. This rearrangement joins TRBV19 to TRBJ2-3, with D possibly being TRBD1 (6 bases). Sequencing was performed on peripheral blood. The CDR3, as DNA: TGTGCCAGTAGTATCAGGGGAGCTACCCCCACAGATACGCAGTATTTT. Protein sequence: CASSIRGATPTDTQYF. Supplemented by reference TRBV19 and TRBJ2-3, the full variable domain reads DGGITQSPKYLFRKEGQNVTLSCEQNLNHDAMYWYRQDPGQGLRLIYYSQIVNDFQKGDIAEGYSVSREKKESFPLTVTSAQKNPTAFYLCASSIRGATPTDTQYFGPGTRLTVL.